This T cell receptor (beta chain) came from a study of response to subunit inactivated influenza vaccine. Regarding this clonotype: As yet, its antigen is unknown.

Study-level points and caveats: Authors proposed each seasonal influenza vaccination draws in few new T cells.

One entry per CDR3 protein results from TCRdb running MiXCR on the RT-PCR reads. The sample includes 860,000 or so distinct CDR3 sequences, 21% of them seen just once. V lost 9 bases to trimming and J lost 2 bases, with 11 bases between them. The CDR3 is made up of 12 amino acids. CDR1 is MDHEN and CDR2 is SYDVKM in the germline V gene. The TCR originated in a man aged 45-65 years who received an inactivated influenza vaccine. The sequencing used PBMCs from blood, collected 4 to 6 days after vaccination. This chain links TRBV28 with TRBJ2-7; perhaps TRBD1 as D (6 bases). The CDR3 DNA sequence: TGTGCCAGTGTGGGGGCAGCCTACGAGCAGTACTTC. Translating it yields CASVGAAYEQYF.